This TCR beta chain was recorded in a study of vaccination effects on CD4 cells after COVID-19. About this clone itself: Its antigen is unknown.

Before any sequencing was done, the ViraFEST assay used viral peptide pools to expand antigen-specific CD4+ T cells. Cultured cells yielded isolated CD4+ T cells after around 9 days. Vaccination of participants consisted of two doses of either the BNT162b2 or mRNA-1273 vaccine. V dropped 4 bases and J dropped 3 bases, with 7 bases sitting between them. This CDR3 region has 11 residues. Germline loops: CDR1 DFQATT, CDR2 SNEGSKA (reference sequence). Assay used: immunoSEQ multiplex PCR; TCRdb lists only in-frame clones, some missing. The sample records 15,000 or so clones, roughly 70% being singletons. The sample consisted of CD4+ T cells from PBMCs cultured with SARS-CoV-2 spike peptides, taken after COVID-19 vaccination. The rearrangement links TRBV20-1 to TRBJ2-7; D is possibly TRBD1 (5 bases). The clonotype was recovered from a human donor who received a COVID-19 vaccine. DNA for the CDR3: TGCAGTGCTACCCAGGGCTACGAGCAGTACTTC. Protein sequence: CSATQGYEQYF.